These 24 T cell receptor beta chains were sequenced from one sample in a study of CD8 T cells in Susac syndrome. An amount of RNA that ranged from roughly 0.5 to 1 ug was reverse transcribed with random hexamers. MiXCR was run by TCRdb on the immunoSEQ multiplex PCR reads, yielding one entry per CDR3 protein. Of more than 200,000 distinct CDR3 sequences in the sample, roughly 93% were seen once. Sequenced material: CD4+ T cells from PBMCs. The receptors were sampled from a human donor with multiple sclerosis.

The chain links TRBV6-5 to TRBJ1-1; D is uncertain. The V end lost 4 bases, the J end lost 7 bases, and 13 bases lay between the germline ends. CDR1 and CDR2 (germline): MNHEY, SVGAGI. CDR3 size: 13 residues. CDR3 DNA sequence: TGTGCCAGCAGTTGGGAGACGGAAAGTGAAGCTTTCTTT. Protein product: CASSWETESEAFF.

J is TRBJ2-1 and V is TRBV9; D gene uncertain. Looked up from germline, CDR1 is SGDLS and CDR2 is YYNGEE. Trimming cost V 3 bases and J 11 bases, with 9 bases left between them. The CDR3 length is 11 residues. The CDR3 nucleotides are TGTGCCAGCAGCGCCGGGCTAAAGCAGTTCTTC. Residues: CASSAGLKQFF.

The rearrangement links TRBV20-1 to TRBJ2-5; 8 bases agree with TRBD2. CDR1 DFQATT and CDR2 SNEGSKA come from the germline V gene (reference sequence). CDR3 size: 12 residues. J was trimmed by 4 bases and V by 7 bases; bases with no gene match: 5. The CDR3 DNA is TGCAGTGTAACCGGGGGGGCAGAGACCCAGTACTTC. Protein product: CSVTGGAETQYF.

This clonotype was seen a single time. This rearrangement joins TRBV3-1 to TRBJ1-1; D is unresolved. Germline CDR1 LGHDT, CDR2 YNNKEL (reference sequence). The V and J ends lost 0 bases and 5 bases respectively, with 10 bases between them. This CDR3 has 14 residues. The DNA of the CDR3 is TGTGCCAGCAGCCAAGAAGTAGCGGGGACTGAAGCTTTCTTT. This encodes CASSQEVAGTEAFF.

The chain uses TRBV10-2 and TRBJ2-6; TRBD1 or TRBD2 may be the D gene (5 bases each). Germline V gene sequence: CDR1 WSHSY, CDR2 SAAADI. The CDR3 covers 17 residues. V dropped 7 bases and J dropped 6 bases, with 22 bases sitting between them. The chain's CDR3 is CASKGTAAPSLANVLTF. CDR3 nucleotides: TGCGCCAGCAAAGGGACCGCCGCGCCCTCGCTGGCCAACGTCCTGACTTTC.

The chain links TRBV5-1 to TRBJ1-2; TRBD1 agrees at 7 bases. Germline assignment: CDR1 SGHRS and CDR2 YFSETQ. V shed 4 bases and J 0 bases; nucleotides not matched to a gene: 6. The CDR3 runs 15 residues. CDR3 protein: CASSITGVPNYGYTF. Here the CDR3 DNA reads TGCGCCAGCAGCATAACAGGGGTCCCTAACTATGGCTACACCTTC.

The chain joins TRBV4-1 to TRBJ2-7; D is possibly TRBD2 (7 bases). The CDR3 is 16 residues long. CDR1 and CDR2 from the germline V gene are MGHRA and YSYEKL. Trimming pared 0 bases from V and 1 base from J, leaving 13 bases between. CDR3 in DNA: TGCGCCAGCAGCCAAGACAGAGGGGGGGGATCCTACGAGCAGTACGTC. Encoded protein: CASSQDRGGGSYEQYV.

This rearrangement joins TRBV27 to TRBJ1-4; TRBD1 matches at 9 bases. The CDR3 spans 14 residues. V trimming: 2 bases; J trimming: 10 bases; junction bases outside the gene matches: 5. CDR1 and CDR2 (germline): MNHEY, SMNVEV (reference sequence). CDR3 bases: TGTGCCAGCAGTTTAGTCGGGACAGGGTTAAAACTGTTTTTT. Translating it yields CASSLVGTGLKLFF.

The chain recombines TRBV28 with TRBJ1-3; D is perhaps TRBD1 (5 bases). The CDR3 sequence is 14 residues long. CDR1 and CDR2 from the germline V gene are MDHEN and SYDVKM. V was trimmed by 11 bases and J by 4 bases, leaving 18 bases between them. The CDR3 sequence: CASHGGTRGNTIYF. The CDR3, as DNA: TGTGCCTCCCACGGGGGAACACGCGGAAACACCATATATTTT.

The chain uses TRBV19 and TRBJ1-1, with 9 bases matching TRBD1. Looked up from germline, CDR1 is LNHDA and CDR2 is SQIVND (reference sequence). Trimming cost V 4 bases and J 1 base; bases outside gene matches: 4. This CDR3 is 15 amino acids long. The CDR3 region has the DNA TGTGCCAGTAGTAACCGGGACAGGGCGAACACTGAAGCTTTCTTT. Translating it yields CASSNRDRANTEAFF.

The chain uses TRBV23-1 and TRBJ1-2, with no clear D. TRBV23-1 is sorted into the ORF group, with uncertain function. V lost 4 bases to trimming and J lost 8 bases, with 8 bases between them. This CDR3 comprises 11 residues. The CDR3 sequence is CASSPTTGYTF. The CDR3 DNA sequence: TGCGCCAGCAGTCCGACCACGGGCTACACCTTC.

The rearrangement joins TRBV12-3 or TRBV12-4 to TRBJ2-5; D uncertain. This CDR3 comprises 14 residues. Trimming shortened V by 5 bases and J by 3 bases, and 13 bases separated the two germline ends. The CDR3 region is CASSPRRQEETQYF. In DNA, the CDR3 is TGTGCCAGCAGTCCGAGACGGCAAGAAGAGACCCAGTACTTC.

CDR3 sequence: CTSSRSGETQYF. The CDR3 DNA follows: TGCACCAGCAGTCGGAGCGGGGAGACCCAGTACTTC. The chain couples TRBV1 to TRBJ2-5; TRBD2 is taken as the D call from the table, unchecked against the DNA. TRBV1 is marked as a pseudogene. There are 12 residues in the CDR3.

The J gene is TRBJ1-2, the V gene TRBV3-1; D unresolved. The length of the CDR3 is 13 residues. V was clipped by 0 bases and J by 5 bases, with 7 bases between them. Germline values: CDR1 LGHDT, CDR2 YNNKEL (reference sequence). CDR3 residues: CASSQETTYGYTF. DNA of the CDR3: TGTGCCAGCAGCCAAGAAACGACATATGGCTACACCTTC.

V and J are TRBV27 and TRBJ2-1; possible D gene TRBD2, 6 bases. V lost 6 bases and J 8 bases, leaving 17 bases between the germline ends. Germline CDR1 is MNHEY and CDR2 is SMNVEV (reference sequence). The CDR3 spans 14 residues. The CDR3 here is CASSLGRGGDEQFF. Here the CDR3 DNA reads TGTGCCAGCAGCCTGGGACGGGGAGGCGATGAGCAGTTCTTC.

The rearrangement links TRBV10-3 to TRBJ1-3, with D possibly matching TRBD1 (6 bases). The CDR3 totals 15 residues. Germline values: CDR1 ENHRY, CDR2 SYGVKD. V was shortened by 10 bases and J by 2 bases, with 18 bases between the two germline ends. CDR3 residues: CATSEGRGTGNTIYF. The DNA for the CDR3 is TGTGCCACTAGCGAAGGCAGGGGCACTGGAAACACCATATATTTT.

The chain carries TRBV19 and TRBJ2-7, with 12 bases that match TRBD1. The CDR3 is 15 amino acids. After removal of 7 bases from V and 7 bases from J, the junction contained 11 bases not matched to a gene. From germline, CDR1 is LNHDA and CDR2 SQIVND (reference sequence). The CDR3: CASTNVGQGAGEQYF. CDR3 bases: TGTGCCAGTACCAACGTGGGACAGGGGGCAGGAGAGCAGTACTTC. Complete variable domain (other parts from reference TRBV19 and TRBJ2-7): DGGITQSPKYLFRKEGQNVTLSCEQNLNHDAMYWYRQDPGQGLRLIYYSQIVNDFQKGDIAEGYSVSREKKESFPLTVTSAQKNPTAFYLCASTNVGQGAGEQYFGPGTRLTVT.

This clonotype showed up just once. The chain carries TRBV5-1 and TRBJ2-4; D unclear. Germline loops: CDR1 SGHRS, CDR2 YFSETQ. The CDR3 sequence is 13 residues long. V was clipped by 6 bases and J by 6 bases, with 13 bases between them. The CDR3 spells CASTSDSANIQYF. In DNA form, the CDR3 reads TGCGCCAGCACCTCTGATAGTGCAAACATTCAGTACTTC.

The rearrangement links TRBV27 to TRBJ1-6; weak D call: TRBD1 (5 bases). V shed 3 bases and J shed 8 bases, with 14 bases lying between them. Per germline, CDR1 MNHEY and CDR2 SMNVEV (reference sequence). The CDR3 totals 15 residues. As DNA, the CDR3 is TGTGCCAGCAGTTTCGCCGGTCAGGGTTATTCACCCCTCCACTTT. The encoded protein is CASSFAGQGYSPLHF.

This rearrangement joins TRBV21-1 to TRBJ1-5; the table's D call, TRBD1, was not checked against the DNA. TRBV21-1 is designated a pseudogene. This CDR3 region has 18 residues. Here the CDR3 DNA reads TGTGCCAGCACCAAGGGGCCAGGGACCCCACCCAAAGGACAGCCCCAGCATTTT. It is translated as CASTKGPGTPPKGQPQHF.

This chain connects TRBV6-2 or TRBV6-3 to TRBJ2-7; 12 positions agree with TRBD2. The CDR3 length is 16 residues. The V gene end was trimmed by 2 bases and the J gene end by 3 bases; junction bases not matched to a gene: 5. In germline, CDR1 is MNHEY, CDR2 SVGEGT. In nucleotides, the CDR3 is TGTGCCAGCAGTTACCTCCCACTAGCGGGAGGCTACGAGCAGTACGTC. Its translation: CASSYLPLAGGYEQYV.

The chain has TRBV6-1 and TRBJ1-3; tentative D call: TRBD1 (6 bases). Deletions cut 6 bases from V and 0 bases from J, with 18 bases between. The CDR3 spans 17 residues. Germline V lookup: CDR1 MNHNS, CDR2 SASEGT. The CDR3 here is CASRSLRDTYSGNTIYF. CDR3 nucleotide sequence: TGTGCCAGCAGAAGCCTCCGGGACACCTACTCTGGAAACACCATATATTTT.

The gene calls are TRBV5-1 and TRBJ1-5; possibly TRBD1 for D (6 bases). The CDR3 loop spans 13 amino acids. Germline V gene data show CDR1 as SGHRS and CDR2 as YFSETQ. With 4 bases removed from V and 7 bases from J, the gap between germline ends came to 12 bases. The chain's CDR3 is CASSLGGAQPQHF. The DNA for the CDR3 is TGCGCCAGCAGCCTCGGGGGGGCCCAGCCCCAGCATTTT.

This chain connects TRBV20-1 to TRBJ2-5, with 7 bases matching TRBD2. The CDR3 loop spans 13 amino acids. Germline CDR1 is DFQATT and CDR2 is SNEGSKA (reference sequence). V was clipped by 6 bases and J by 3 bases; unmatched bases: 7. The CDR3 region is CSARKGGEETQYF. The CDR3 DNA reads TGCAGTGCGCGCAAGGGAGGGGAAGAGACCCAGTACTTC.